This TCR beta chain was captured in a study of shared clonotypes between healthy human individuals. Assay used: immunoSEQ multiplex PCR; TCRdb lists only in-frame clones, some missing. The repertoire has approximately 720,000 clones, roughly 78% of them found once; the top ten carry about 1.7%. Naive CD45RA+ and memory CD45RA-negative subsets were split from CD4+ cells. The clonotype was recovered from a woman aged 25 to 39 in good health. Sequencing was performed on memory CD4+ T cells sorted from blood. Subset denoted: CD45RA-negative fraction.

This CDR3 reads CSVQTGTNTEAFF. In nucleotides, the CDR3 is TGCAGCGTTCAGACAGGGACGAACACTGAAGCTTTCTTT. The genes are TRBV29-1 and TRBJ1-1; TRBD1 aligns across 7 bases. Trimming removed 5 bases from V and 1 base from J; junction bases left unmatched: 4. The CDR3 sequence is 13 residues long. The germline V gene has CDR1 SQVTM and CDR2 ANQGSEA.